This T cell receptor beta chain comes out of a study of identical twins. MiXCR, applied by TCRdb to the 5' RACE reads, yields one record per CDR3 protein. The sample lists approximately 500,000 distinct CDR3 sequences; 24% were seen once. This clonotype was observed at least ten times. The CDR3 consists of 13 residues. Trimming cost V 3 bases and J 5 bases, with 8 bases left between them. These same data were also listed under a study on T cells expressing NK-cell markers.

The receptor comes from a woman younger than 30 in good health. The chain carries TRBV12-3 or TRBV12-4 and TRBJ1-5; D is unclear. Sequencing input: CD4+ T cells sorted from blood. Written as DNA, the CDR3 is TGTGCCAGCAGTTTCGGCAGCCATCAGCCCCAGCATTTT. This gives the protein CASSFGSHQPQHF.